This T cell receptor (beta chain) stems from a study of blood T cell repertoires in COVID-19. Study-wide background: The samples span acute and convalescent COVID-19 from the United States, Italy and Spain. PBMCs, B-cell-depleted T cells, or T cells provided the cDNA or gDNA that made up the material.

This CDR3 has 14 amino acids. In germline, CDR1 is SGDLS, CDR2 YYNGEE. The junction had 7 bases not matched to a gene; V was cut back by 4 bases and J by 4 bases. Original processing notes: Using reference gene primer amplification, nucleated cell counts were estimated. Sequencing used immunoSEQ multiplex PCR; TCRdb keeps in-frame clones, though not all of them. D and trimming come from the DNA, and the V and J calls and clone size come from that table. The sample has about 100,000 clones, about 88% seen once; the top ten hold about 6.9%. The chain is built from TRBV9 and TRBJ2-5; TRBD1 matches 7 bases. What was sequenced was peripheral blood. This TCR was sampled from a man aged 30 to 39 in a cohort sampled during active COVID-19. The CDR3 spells CASSTQDRRETQYF. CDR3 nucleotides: TGTGCCAGCAGCACCCAGGACAGGAGAGAGACCCAGTACTTC.